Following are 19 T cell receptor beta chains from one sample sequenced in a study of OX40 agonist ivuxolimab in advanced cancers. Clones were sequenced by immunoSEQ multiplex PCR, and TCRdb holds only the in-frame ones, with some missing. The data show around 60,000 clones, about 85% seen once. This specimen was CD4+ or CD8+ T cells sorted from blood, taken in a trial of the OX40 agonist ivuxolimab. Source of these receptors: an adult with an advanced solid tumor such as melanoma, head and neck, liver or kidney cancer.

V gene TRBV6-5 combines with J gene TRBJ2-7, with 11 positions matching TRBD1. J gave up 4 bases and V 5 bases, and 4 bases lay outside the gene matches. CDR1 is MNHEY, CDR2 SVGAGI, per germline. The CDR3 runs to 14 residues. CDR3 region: CASSRTGGEYEQYF. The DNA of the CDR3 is TGTGCCAGCAGTAGGACAGGGGGCGAATACGAGCAGTACTTC.

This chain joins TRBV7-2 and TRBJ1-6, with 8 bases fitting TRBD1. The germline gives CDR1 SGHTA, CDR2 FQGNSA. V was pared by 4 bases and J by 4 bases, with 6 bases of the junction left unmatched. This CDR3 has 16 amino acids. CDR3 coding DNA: TGTGCCAGCAGCTCGGACAGGGAAGAGTATAATTCACCCCTCCACTTT. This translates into CASSSDREEYNSPLHF.

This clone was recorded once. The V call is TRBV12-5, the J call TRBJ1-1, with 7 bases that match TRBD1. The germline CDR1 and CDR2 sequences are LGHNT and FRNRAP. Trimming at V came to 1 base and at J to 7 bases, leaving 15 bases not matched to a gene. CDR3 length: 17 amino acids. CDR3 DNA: TGTGCTAGTGGTTTGGATCCCGGACGGGACAGTCGGGTTGAAGCTTTCTTT. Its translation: CASGLDPGRDSRVEAFF.

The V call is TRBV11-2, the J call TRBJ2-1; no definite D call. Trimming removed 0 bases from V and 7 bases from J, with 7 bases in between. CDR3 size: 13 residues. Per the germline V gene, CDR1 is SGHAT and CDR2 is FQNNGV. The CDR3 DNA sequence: TGTGCCAGCAGCTTAGAATACGTTAATGAGCAGTTCTTC. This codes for CASSLEYVNEQFF. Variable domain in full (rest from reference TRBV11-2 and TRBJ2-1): EAGVAQSPRYKIIEKRQSVAFWCNPISGHATLYWYQQILGQGPKLLIQFQNNGVVDDSQLPKDRFSAERLKGVDSTLKIQPAKLEDSAVYLCASSLEYVNEQFFGPGTRLTVL.

CDR3 sequence (DNA): TGCGCCAGCAGCCCTAATAGCGGGGGGGCCAATGAGCAGTTCTTC. This codes for CASSPNSGGANEQFF. The chain combines TRBV4-1 with TRBJ2-1; 11 positions match TRBD2. Germline CDR1 MGHRA, CDR2 YSYEKL. V trimming: 4 bases; J trimming: 6 bases; junction bases outside the gene matches: 5. The CDR3 contains 15 residues.

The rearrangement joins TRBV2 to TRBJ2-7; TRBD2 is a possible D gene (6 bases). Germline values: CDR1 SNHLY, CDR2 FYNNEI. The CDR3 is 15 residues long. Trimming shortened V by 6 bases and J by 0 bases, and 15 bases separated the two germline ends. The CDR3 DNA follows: TGTGCCAGCAGGCGGGACCGCTCAAACTCCTACGAGCAGTACTTC. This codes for CASRRDRSNSYEQYF. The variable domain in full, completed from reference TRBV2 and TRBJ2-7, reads EPEVTQTPSHQVTQMGQEVILRCVPISNHLYFYWYRQILGQKVEFLVSFYNNEISEKSEIFDDQFSVERPDGSNFTLKIRSTKLEDSAMYFCASRRDRSNSYEQYFGPGTRLTVT.

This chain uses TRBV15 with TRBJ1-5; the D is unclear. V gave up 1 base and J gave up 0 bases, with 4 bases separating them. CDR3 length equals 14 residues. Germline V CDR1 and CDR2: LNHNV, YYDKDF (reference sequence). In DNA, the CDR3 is TGTGCCACCAGCAGAGGTACTAGCAATCAGCCCCAGCATTTT. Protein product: CATSRGTSNQPQHF. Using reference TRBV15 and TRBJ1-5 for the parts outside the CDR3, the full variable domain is DAMVIQNPRYQVTQFGKPVTLSCSQTLNHNVMYWYQQKSSQAPKLLFHYYDKDFNNEADTPDNFQSRRPNTSFCFLDIRSPGLGDTAMYLCATSRGTSNQPQHFGDGTRLSIL.

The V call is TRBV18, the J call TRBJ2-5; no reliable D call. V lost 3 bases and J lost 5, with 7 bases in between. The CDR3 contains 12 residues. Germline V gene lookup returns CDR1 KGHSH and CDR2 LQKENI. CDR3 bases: TGTGCCAGCTCACCGGGGTTGGAGACCCAGTACTTC. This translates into CASSPGLETQYF.

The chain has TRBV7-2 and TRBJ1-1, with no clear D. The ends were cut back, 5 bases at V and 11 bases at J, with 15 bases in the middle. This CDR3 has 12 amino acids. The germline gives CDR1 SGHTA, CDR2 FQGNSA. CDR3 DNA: TGTGCCAGCAGCCCTTGGGCGCAGGCGGCTTTCTTT. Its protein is CASSPWAQAAFF.

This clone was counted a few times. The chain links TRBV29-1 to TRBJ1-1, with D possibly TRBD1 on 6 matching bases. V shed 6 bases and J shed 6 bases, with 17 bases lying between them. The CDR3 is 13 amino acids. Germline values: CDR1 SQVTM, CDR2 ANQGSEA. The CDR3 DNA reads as TGCAGCGTGATTAGCACGGCAGGGGCTGAAGCTTTCTTT. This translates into CSVISTAGAEAFF.

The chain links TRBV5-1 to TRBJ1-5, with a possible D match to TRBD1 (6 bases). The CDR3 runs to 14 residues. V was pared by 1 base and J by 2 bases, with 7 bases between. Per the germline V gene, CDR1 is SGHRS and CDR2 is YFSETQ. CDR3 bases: TGCGCCAGCAGCTTGTCAGGGGGCAATCAGCCCCAGCATTTT. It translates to CASSLSGGNQPQHF.

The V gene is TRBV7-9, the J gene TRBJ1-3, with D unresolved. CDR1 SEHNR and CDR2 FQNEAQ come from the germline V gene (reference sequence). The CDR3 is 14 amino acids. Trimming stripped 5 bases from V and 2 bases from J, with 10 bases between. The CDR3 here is CASSPRRTGNTIYF. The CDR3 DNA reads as TGTGCCAGCAGCCCCAGAAGAACTGGAAACACCATATATTTT.

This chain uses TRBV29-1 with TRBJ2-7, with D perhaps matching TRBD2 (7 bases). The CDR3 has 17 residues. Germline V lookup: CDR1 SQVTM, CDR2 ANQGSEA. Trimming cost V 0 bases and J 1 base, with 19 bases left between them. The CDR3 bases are TGCAGCGTTGAAGACCCTCGCGGGGGACACCCTTCCTACGAGCAGTACTTC. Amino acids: CSVEDPRGGHPSYEQYF.

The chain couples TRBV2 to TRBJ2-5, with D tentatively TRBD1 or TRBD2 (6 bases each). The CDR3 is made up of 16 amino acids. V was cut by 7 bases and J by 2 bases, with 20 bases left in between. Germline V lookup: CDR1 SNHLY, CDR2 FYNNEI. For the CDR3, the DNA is TGTGCCAGCACCGAGTCGGACGGGGGCCCTCAAGAGACCCAGTACTTC. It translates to CASTESDGGPQETQYF.

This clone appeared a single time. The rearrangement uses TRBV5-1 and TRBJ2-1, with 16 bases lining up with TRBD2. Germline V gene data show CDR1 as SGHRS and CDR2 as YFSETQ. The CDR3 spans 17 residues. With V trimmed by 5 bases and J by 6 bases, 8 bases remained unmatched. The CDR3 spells CASRTGTSGRAVNEQFF. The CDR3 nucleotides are TGCGCCAGCAGGACCGGGACTAGCGGGAGGGCGGTCAATGAGCAGTTCTTC.

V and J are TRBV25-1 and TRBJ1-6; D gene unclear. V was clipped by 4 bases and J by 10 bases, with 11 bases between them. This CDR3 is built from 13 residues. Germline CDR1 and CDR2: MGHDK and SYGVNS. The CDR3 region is CASSARWESPLHF. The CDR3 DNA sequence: TGTGCCAGCAGTGCCCGATGGGAATCACCCCTCCACTTT.

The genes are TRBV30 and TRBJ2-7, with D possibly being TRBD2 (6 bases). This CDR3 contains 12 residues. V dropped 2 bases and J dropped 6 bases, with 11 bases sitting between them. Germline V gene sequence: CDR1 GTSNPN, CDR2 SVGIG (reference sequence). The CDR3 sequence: CAWSSFGGEQYF. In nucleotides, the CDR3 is TGTGCCTGGAGTTCTTTCGGGGGCGAGCAGTACTTC.

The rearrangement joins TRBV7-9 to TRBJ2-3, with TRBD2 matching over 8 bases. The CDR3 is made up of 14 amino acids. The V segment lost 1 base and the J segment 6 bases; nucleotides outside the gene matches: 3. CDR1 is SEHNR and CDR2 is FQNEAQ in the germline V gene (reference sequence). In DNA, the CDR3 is TGTGCCAGCAGCTTAGGACTAGCGTCTGATACGCAGTATTTT. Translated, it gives CASSLGLASDTQYF. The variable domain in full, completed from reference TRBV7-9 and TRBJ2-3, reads DTGVSQNPRHKITKRGQNVTFRCDPISEHNRLYWYRQTLGQGPEFLTYFQNEAQLEKSRLLSDRFSAERPKGSFSTLEIQRTEQGDSAMYLCASSLGLASDTQYFGPGTRLTVL.

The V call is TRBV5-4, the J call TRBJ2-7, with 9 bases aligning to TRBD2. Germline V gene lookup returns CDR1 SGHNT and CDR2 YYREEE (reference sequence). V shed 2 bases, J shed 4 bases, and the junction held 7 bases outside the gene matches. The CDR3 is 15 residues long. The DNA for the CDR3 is TGTGCCAGCAGCTTAGGAGTAGCGGGAGATTACGAGCAGTACTTC. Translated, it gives CASSLGVAGDYEQYF.